The text below deals with one TCR beta chain. Its antigen is still unknown. The sample originates from a study of blood T cells in healthy people across ages. Study-level points and caveats: The study found more naive CD4+ cells and higher diversity in long-lived than aged donors. Researchers judged that diversity estimates from one million T cells fell short of true values. PBMC samples, being unsorted, prevented any conclusive comparison of naive and antigen-experienced cells.

Alongside a J-beta primer mix, a sample-barcoded 5' primer served in a second PCR lasting roughly 6 to 11 cycles. TCRdb re-derived calls from the 5' RACE reads in MiXCR, one entry per CDR3 protein. The sample lists fewer than 900,000 distinct CDR3 sequences; approximately 43% were seen once. Germline lookup yields CDR1 ENHRY and CDR2 SYGVKD. This CDR3 is 13 amino acids long. Specimen: blood. The chain is built from TRBV10-3 and TRBJ2-5; possible D gene TRBD1, 5 bases. The J call is doubtful: the DNA matches TRBJ2-7 better. The origin of this receptor is a woman in her sixties in good health. The CDR3 nucleotides are TGTGCCATCAGTGAGGGGGCCCCCTACGAGCAGTACTTC. Amino acid sequence: CAISEGAPYEQYF.